One and the same sample provided the 20 T cell receptor beta chains below, sequenced in a study of human T cells and chemical hapten exposure. As to time point: healthy volunteer bleed at 2 weeks. Sequencing started from total RNA isolated from unfractionated whole blood. TCRdb re-analysed the RACE reads in MiXCR, keeping a single row per CDR3 protein. This repertoire shows 35,000 to 50,000 distinct CDR3 sequences, around 4% found once; its top ten account for around 1.6%. The sample comprised whole blood. The source of these receptors is a female donor in good health. Some clones in this sample may be carry-over from other donors' samples.

This clonotype occurred many times. J is TRBJ2-2 and V is TRBV6-5, with TRBD2 matching 16 bases. CDR3 length: 21 residues. Germline values: CDR1 MNHEY, CDR2 SVGAGI. Trimming removed 6 bases from V and 6 bases from J; junction bases left unmatched: 19. In DNA form, the CDR3 reads TGTGCCAGCAGCCTAACCCCCGGGACTAGCGGGGGGGCGCGCTCGGCCGGGGAGCTGTTTTTT. Its protein product is CASSLTPGTSGGARSAGELFF.

This clonotype was detected many times. The rearrangement uses TRBV20-1 and TRBJ2-5; D unclear. Germline CDR1 is DFQATT and CDR2 is SNEGSKA (reference sequence). Trimming stripped 1 base from V and 5 bases from J, with 17 bases between. This CDR3 region has 15 residues. CDR3 bases: TGCAGTGCTAGAGGGACGTCAGTGGGGTTGGAGACCCAGTACTTC. Translation: CSARGTSVGLETQYF.

This clonotype was detected many times. The chain couples TRBV7-2 to TRBJ1-6; D is uncertain. The CDR3 has 14 residues. The germline gives CDR1 SGHTA, CDR2 FQGNSA. Trimming cost V 4 bases and J 4 bases, with 8 bases left between them. CDR3 DNA: TGTGCCAGCAGCTCCGGACCTTATAATTCACCCCTCCACTTT. Translation gives CASSSGPYNSPLHF.

This clonotype showed up many times. CDR3 sequence reads: CASSGSGASYEQYF. CDR3 in DNA: TGTGCCAGCAGCGGTAGCGGGGCCTCCTACGAGCAGTACTTC. The chain has TRBV7-2 and TRBJ2-7; 8 bases are a match to TRBD2. The length of the CDR3 is 14 residues. J was trimmed by 0 bases and V by 5 bases; bases with no gene match: 3. Germline assignment: CDR1 SGHTA and CDR2 FQGNSA.

This clonotype has at least ten counts. This chain uses TRBV12-5 with TRBJ1-2; TRBD1 aligns across 7 bases. V dropped 0 bases and J dropped 2; count of bases not matched to a gene: 9. The CDR3 is made up of 17 amino acids. The germline gives CDR1 LGHNT, CDR2 FRNRAP. The CDR3 loop reads CASGLVLRQQGNYGYTF. CDR3 nucleotide sequence: TGTGCTAGTGGTTTGGTACTACGGCAACAGGGGAACTATGGCTACACCTTC. The full variable domain, rest sourced from reference TRBV12-5 and TRBJ1-2, is DARVTQTPRHKVTEMGQEVTMRCQPILGHNTVFWYRQTMMQGLELLAYFRNRAPLDDSGMPKDRFSAEMPDATLATLKIQPSEPRDSAVYFCASGLVLRQQGNYGYTFGSGTRLTVV.

This clonotype came up a few times. The CDR3 coding sequence is TGCAGCGTTGTTATACCGGACAGTTTCTCTGGAAACACCATATATTTT. This encodes CSVVIPDSFSGNTIYF. This rearrangement joins TRBV29-1 to TRBJ1-3; TRBD1 might be the D (6 bases). The CDR3 is made up of 16 amino acids. CDR1 SQVTM and CDR2 ANQGSEA come from the germline V gene. Trimming took off 4 bases at V and 0 bases at J, with 16 bases between the two ends.

This clonotype was counted many times. The genes are TRBV5-4 and TRBJ1-1; 7 nucleotides agree with TRBD1. The CDR3 has 15 amino acids. Per germline, CDR1 SGHNT and CDR2 YYREEE (reference sequence). J was trimmed by 1 base and V by 3 bases; bases with no gene match: 6. The CDR3 reads CASSSPTGKNTEAFF. The DNA for the CDR3 is TGTGCCAGCAGCTCGCCGACAGGGAAGAACACTGAAGCTTTCTTT.

In its sample, this clonotype was seen many times. The rearrangement uses TRBV27 and TRBJ2-5; 9 positions match TRBD1. Losses at the gene ends were 6 bases for V and 3 bases for J; bases not matched to a gene: 8. The CDR3 contains 15 residues. Germline loops: CDR1 MNHEY, CDR2 SMNVEV (reference sequence). The DNA of the CDR3 is TGTGCCAGCAGGCCACGGACAGGGGTCAAAGAGACCCAGTACTTC. Translation: CASRPRTGVKETQYF.

This clonotype has a handful of counts. CDR3 loop: CASSQNPGQGARKNGYTF. The CDR3 DNA reads as TGTGCCAGTAGCCAAAATCCGGGACAGGGGGCTCGGAAGAATGGCTACACCTTC. The V and J genes are TRBV19 and TRBJ1-2, with 12 bases fitting TRBD1. Germline CDR1 and CDR2: LNHDA and SQIVND (reference sequence). The CDR3 spans 18 residues. The J segment lost 6 bases and the V segment lost 6 bases, leaving 17 bases of the junction unmatched.

This clonotype was picked up many times. The V and J genes are TRBV5-5 and TRBJ2-3; maybe TRBD1 (6 bases). The CDR3 is made up of 20 amino acids. Trimming pared 2 bases from V and 2 bases from J, leaving 27 bases between. The germline V gene has CDR1 SGHKS and CDR2 YYEKEE (reference sequence). This chain's CDR3 is CASSFNHSSVWDNSTDTQYF. CDR3 in DNA: TGTGCCAGCAGCTTTAATCATTCCTCAGTTTGGGACAACTCCACAGATACGCAGTATTTT.

This clonotype appeared many times. The genes are TRBV11-2 and TRBJ2-7, with D possibly called TRBD1 or TRBD2 (6 bases each). There are 14 residues in the CDR3. The V gene's germline CDR1 is SGHAT and CDR2 FQNNGV. V was pared by 5 bases and J by 1 base, with 12 bases between. In DNA, the CDR3 is TGTGCCAGCAGCCTCCGGGGGCGATCCTACGAGCAGTACTTC. It yields the protein CASSLRGRSYEQYF.

This clonotype turned up a few times. The J gene is TRBJ1-2, the V gene TRBV5-1; TRBD1 agrees at 8 bases. CDR3 length: 16 amino acids. V shed 0 bases, J shed 6 bases, and the junction held 10 bases outside the gene matches. Germline V gene lookup returns CDR1 SGHRS and CDR2 YFSETQ. The CDR3 nucleotides read TGCGCCAGCAGCTTGGAAGGCGGAGGACAGGGACATGGCTACACCTTC. Protein sequence: CASSLEGGGQGHGYTF.

This clonotype was picked up a small number of times. It may be a read error: a sequence one base away is much more abundant. The V call is TRBV9, the J call TRBJ1-5; possibly TRBD1 for D (5 bases). The germline CDR1 and CDR2 sequences are SGDLS and YYNGEE. This CDR3 contains 13 residues. DNA of the CDR3: TGTGCCAGCAGCGTAGAGGGGAATCAGCCCCAGAATTTT. Translated, it gives CASSVEGNQPQNF.

This clonotype came up many times. The chain combines TRBV6-1 with TRBJ1-6; no clear D gene. Germline CDR1 MNHNS, CDR2 SASEGT. Trimming took off 3 bases at V and 15 bases at J, with 18 bases between the two ends. This CDR3 has 14 residues. CDR3 protein: CASSDNGSAFLLHF. The CDR3, as DNA: TGTGCCAGCAGTGATAACGGCTCAGCCTTTCTCCTCCACTTT.

There are many counts of this clonotype. V usage is TRBV7-2 and J usage is TRBJ2-7, with D uncertain. The V gene lost 3 bases and the J gene lost 0 bases, with 9 bases spanning the gap. Looked up from germline, CDR1 is SGHTA and CDR2 is FQGNSA. The CDR3 covers 14 residues. The CDR3 bases are TGTGCCAGCAGCTTGGAGTTTCGCTCCTACGAGCAGTACTTC. This sequence encodes CASSLEFRSYEQYF.

This clonotype was picked up many times. The chain couples TRBV4-2 to TRBJ1-1; D is undetermined. The CDR3 has 16 amino acids. V dropped 1 base and J dropped 1 base, with 13 bases sitting between them. Per germline, CDR1 LGHNA and CDR2 YNFKEQ. CDR3 amino acids: CASSQVISRRNTEAFF. The DNA of the CDR3 is TGTGCCAGCAGCCAAGTTATAAGTCGTCGGAACACTGAAGCTTTCTTT.

This clonotype has a count of ten or more. V gene TRBV27 combines with J gene TRBJ1-5; no definite D call. Germline V gene lookup returns CDR1 MNHEY and CDR2 SMNVEV (reference sequence). This CDR3 comprises 15 residues. Trimming removed 5 bases at V and 6 bases at J, with 17 bases between. The CDR3 loop reads CASSPRAMGGQPQHF. CDR3 nucleotides: TGTGCCAGCAGTCCTAGGGCCATGGGCGGTCAGCCCCAGCATTTT.

This clonotype was seen ten or more times. This rearrangement joins TRBV5-6 to TRBJ1-1; D gene uncertain. This CDR3 has 17 amino acids. V lost 0 bases and J lost 1, with 16 bases in between. Germline V gives CDR1 SGHDT, CDR2 YYEEEE. CDR3 sequence: CASSLESWGFTNTEAFF. CDR3 in DNA: TGTGCCAGCAGCTTGGAATCGTGGGGATTTACGAACACTGAAGCTTTCTTT.

In this sample, this clonotype turned up many times. The CDR3 protein is CASSPPTGGVGGTEAFF. CDR3 sequence (DNA): TGTGCCAGCTCACCACCGACAGGGGGCGTAGGAGGAACTGAAGCTTTCTTT. The chain is built from TRBV18 and TRBJ1-1, with 10 positions matching TRBD1. The length of the CDR3 is 17 residues. The V gene end was trimmed by 0 bases and the J gene end by 5 bases; junction bases not matched to a gene: 9. The germline V gene has CDR1 KGHSH and CDR2 LQKENI.

This clonotype showed up many times. V gene TRBV3-1 combines with J gene TRBJ1-1; 8 bases agree with TRBD1. Germline lookup yields CDR1 LGHDT and CDR2 YNNKEL (reference sequence). V dropped 4 bases and J dropped 6; count of bases not matched to a gene: 4. This CDR3 is 13 amino acids long. CDR3 residues: CASSPGGSPEAFF. The CDR3 region has the DNA TGTGCCAGCAGCCCAGGGGGCTCCCCTGAAGCTTTCTTT.